This TCR beta chain came from a study of CD8 T cells in Susac syndrome. Whole-study context: Patients with Susac syndrome were therapy-naive, treated with corticosteroids, or treated with intravenous immunoglobulin alone when blood was collected.

TCR beta sequences were obtained from blood CD8+ and CD4+ T cells. Negative isolation yielded CD4+ and CD8+ T cells, and FACS enriched TEMRA cells. With random hexamers, roughly 0.45 to 1 ug RNA was reverse transcribed. TCRdb re-called the immunoSEQ multiplex PCR reads with MiXCR, one entry per CDR3 protein. The sample yields 210,000 or so distinct CDR3 sequences, approximately 94% seen once. Germline V lookup: CDR1 SGDLS, CDR2 YYNGEE. V was clipped by 4 bases and J by 1 base; unmatched bases: 6. This CDR3 comprises 16 residues. This TCR was sampled from a human donor with Susac syndrome. J is TRBJ2-5 and V is TRBV9, with 11 positions matching TRBD2. Material: CD4+ T cells from PBMCs. CDR3 amino acids: CASSPPLAGAQETQYF. The CDR3 nucleotides read TGTGCCAGCAGCCCTCCACTAGCGGGGGCCCAAGAGACCCAGTACTTC.